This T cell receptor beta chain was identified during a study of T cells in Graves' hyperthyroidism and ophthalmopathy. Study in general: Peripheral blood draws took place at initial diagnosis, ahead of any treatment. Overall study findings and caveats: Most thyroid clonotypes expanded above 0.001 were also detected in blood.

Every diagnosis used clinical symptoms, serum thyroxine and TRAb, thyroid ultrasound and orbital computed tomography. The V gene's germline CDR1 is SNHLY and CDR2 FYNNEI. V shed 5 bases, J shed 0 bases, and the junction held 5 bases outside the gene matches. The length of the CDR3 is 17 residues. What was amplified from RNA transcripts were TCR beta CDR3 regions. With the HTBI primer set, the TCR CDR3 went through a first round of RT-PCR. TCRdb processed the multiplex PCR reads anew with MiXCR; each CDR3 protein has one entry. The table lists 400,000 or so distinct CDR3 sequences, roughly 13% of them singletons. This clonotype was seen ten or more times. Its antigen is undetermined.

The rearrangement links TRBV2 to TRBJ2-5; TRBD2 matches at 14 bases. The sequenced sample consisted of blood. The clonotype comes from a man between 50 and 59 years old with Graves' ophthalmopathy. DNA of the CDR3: TGTGCCAGCAGTAAGACTAGCGGGAGGGGATACCAAGAGACCCAGTACTTC. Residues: CASSKTSGRGYQETQYF.